This is a list of T cell receptor beta chains from one sample in a study of cytomegalovirus exposure and HLA in healthy donors. Sequencing used immunoSEQ multiplex PCR; TCRdb keeps in-frame clones, though not all of them. The repertoire holds roughly 100,000 clones, with around 80% as singletons. The sequencing sample was made of PBMCs. The receptor source for this set is a man aged 30 to 45 in good health and CMV-seronegative. Both conserved end residues are part of each CDR3. Each record gives: J gene, D gene, clone size, V gene, CDR3 DNA, CDR3 protein. D genes are given only for firm matches. Rows give clone size only sometimes, using once, few, many, or a class for an expanded clone.

J: TRBJ2-2; D: .; size: .; V: TRBV5-1; DNA: TGCGCCAGCGGTCGAGGGACCGGGGAGCTGTTTTTT; CDR3: CASGRGTGELFF
J: TRBJ1-2; D: .; size: .; V: TRBV4-1; DNA: TGCGCCAGCAGCCAAGAGGTGGGGCAGGGGAACTATGGCTACACCTTC; CDR3: CASSQEVGQGNYGYTF
J: TRBJ1-5; D: .; size: .; V: TRBV19; DNA: TGTGCCAGTAGGACGATAAGGACTGGGTCCAATCAGCCCCAGCATTTT; CDR3: CASRTIRTGSNQPQHF
J: TRBJ1-4; D: .; size: .; V: TRBV19; DNA: TGTGCCAGTAGTATGAATCGGAATGAAAAACTGTTTTTT; CDR3: CASSMNRNEKLFF
J: TRBJ2-7; D: TRBD1; size: once; V: TRBV6-5; DNA: TGTGCCAGCAGTTACCGCCGGGACAGGGGTTACGAGCAGTACTTC; CDR3: CASSYRRDRGYEQYF
J: TRBJ1-1; D: .; size: .; V: TRBV6-6; DNA: TGTGCCAGCAGTACAACCCTCGACACTGAAGCTTTCTTT; CDR3: CASSTTLDTEAFF
J: TRBJ2-7; D: .; size: .; V: TRBV25-1; DNA: TGTGCCAGCAACACAGGGTATCAGCAGTACTTC; CDR3: CASNTGYQQYF
J: TRBJ2-7; D: TRBD1; size: .; V: TRBV5-4; DNA: TGTGCCAGCAGCTTGAGACAGGGGCCCTACGAGCAGTACTTC; CDR3: CASSLRQGPYEQYF
J: TRBJ1-3; D: .; size: .; V: TRBV4-1; DNA: TGCGCCAGCAGCCAAGGATTCATTCAGGGGTCTGGAAACACCATATATTTT; CDR3: CASSQGFIQGSGNTIYF
J: TRBJ1-6; D: .; size: .; V: TRBV30; DNA: TGTGCCTGGACCGGGATTGGCAATTCACCCCTCCACTTT; CDR3: CAWTGIGNSPLHF
J: TRBJ1-1; D: .; size: once; V: TRBV7-2; DNA: TGTGCCAGCAGCTTAGTCCCGGAGAGCGACACTGAAGCTTTCTTT; CDR3: CASSLVPESDTEAFF
J: TRBJ2-7; D: TRBD1; size: .; V: TRBV2; DNA: TGTGCCAGCATTCTTACGGACAGGGGATACGAGCAGTACTTC; CDR3: CASILTDRGYEQYF
J: TRBJ1-2; D: .; size: .; V: TRBV30; DNA: TGTGCCTGGAGTGTACCAGGCATCGGTCGGTATGGCTACACCTTC; CDR3: CAWSVPGIGRYGYTF
J: TRBJ2-7; D: .; size: .; V: TRBV5-1; DNA: TGCGCCAGCAGCCTTCGGTCAGGCGGGCCTTACGAGCAGTACTTC; CDR3: CASSLRSGGPYEQYF
J: TRBJ2-3; D: .; size: few; V: TRBV7-2; DNA: TGTGCCAGCAGCTTAGCGCGGGGCCGAGGGAGAACAGATACGCAGTATTTT; CDR3: CASSLARGRGRTDTQYF
J: TRBJ2-5; D: TRBD1; size: .; V: TRBV30; DNA: TGTGCCTGGAGTGTAGGGGGCTGGGAGACCCAGTACTTC; CDR3: CAWSVGGWETQYF